This T cell receptor (beta chain) originates from a study of T-cell reconstitution after alpha-beta-depleted transplantation in children. The TCRbeta library was prepared with unique molecular identifiers. A single record per CDR3 protein comes from TCRdb applying MiXCR to the PCR reads. This repertoire shows about 980,000 distinct CDR3 sequences, 25% to 30% found once; its top ten account for roughly 27%. The origin of this receptor is a boy younger than two who had a stem cell transplant for SCID, so the T cells may come from the graft donor. The source material was PBMCs, mostly from graft donor cells, sampled 360 days after TCRalphabeta/CD19-depleted stem cell transplant.

CDR3 sequence (DNA): TGTGCCAGCAGTTACTGGCGGGGAAACAATGAGCAGTTCTTC. It encodes CASSYWRGNNEQFF. The gene calls are TRBV6-5 and TRBJ2-1; maybe TRBD2 (6 bases). CDR3 length: 14 residues. Germline CDR1 reads MNHEY; CDR2 reads SVGAGI. V lost 1 base, J lost 5 bases, and 9 bases lay in between.